These T cell receptor beta chains were read from a single sample in a study of tumor-infiltrating lymphocytes in primary liver carcinoma. TCRdb processed the multiplex PCR reads anew with MiXCR; each CDR3 protein has one entry. This sample has roughly 190,000 distinct CDR3 sequences; about 82% occur once, and the top ten carry less than 20%. The sequencing sample was made of tumor tissue from primary liver carcinoma. These receptors were taken from a man aged 35 to 55 with primary liver carcinoma and hepatitis B virus infection. Both conserved end residues are part of each CDR3. Each record gives: J gene, D gene, CDR3 length, V gene, CDR3 protein, CDR3 DNA. The D gene is left open where the match is weak.

TRBJ2-1	.	16	TRBV4-3	CDSSQEPYSKYNEQFF	TGCGACAGCAGCCAAGAGCCCTACTCAAAATACAATGAGCAGTTCTTC
TRBJ2-3	.	16	TRBV29-1	CSVAGVDGPSTDTQYF	TGCAGCGTCGCTGGAGTTGACGGACCCAGCACAGATACGCAGTATTTT
TRBJ1-4	TRBD1	14	TRBV6-1	CVSSKDRESEKLFF	TGTGTCAGCAGTAAGGACAGGGAGAGCGAAAAACTGTTTTTT
TRBJ1-1	.	16	TRBV4-2	CASSIFAQGGDTEAFF	TGTGCCAGCAGCATATTTGCCCAAGGAGGGGACACTGAAGCTTTCTTT
TRBJ1-1	.	14	TRBV25-1	CASTGDKGVTEAFF	TGTGCCAGCACCGGTGACAAGGGGGTAACTGAAGCTTTCTTT
TRBJ2-2	.	15	TRBV6-1	CASGWDTKNTGALFF	TGTGCCTCAGGGTGGGACACTAAGAACACCGGGGCGCTGTTTTTT
TRBJ2-5	TRBD1	14	TRBV10-3	CAVSATGLGESQYF	TGTGCCGTCAGTGCGACAGGGTTGGGAGAGAGCCAGTACTTC
TRBJ2-7	TRBD1	15	TRBV4-3	CASTIEGTAAYEQYF	TGCGCCAGCACCATCGAAGGGACAGCAGCTTACGAGCAGTACTTC
TRBJ2-1	.	14	TRBV6-2/TRBV6-3	CASSHGAGAYDQFF	TGTGCCAGCAGCCACGGCGCGGGGGCCTATGACCAGTTCTTC
TRBJ2-4	.	17	TRBV6-6	CASSYSTSGIAENIQYF	TGTGCCAGCAGTTACTCGACGTCAGGGATCGCAGAAAACATTCAATACTTC
TRBJ2-1	.	15	TRBV28	CTSRADLTSGNEQFF	TGTACCAGCAGAGCGGACTTAACATCGGGTAATGAGCAGTTCTTC